These 32 T cell receptor beta chains were all obtained from the same sample, sequenced in a study of cytomegalovirus exposure and HLA in healthy donors. Vbeta (60) and Jbeta (13) primers were used in the PCR. Clones were read by immunoSEQ multiplex PCR, and TCRdb kept only the in-frame ones, dropping some. The data contain some 250,000 clones, around 80% of them singletons. The source material was PBMCs. Source of these receptors: a woman aged 40 to 50 in good health and CMV-seropositive.

Only one count was recorded for this clone. J is TRBJ1-5 and V is TRBV9; 9 nucleotides line up with TRBD1. Germline V lookup: CDR1 SGDLS, CDR2 YYNGEE. The CDR3 covers 16 residues. V was clipped by 3 bases and J by 0 bases; unmatched bases: 4. CDR3 region: CASSGGQGSSNQPQHF. The CDR3, as DNA: TGTGCCAGCAGCGGTGGACAGGGGTCTAGCAATCAGCCCCAGCATTTT.

This clone turned up a few times. This chain connects TRBV6-5 to TRBJ2-7; D may be TRBD1 (5 bases). Germline assignment: CDR1 MNHEY and CDR2 SVGAGI. V shed 5 bases and J shed 3 bases, with 5 bases lying between them. The CDR3 loop spans 11 amino acids. CDR3 sequence (DNA): TGTGCCAGCAGTGACAGCTACGAGCAGTACTTC. Encoded protein: CASSDSYEQYF.

The CDR3 here is CSGALAGISEQYF. The CDR3 nucleotides are TGCAGCGGTGCTCTAGCGGGAATAAGTGAGCAGTACTTC. This chain connects TRBV29-1 to TRBJ2-7, with 9 bases identical to TRBD2. The CDR3 extends over 13 amino acids. CDR1 is SQVTM, CDR2 ANQGSEA, per germline. V lost 7 bases, J lost 7 bases, and 11 bases stayed unmatched.

V and J are TRBV11-3 and TRBJ1-4; 9 bases agree with TRBD1. This CDR3 is 15 amino acids long. Per the germline V gene, CDR1 is SGHNT and CDR2 is YENEEA. Trimming removed 5 bases from V and 5 bases from J; junction bases left unmatched: 6. In DNA form, the CDR3 reads TGTGCCAGCAGCAAGCCCGGGACAGGGAATGAAAAACTGTTTTTT. Its translation is CASSKPGTGNEKLFF.

The chain is built from TRBV6-5 and TRBJ2-7, with 10 bases identical to TRBD1. V gave up 2 bases and J gave up 3 bases; unmatched junction bases: 4. Per the germline V gene, CDR1 is MNHEY and CDR2 is SVGAGI. This CDR3 is built from 15 residues. Written as DNA, the CDR3 is TGTGCCAGCAGTTACCTCGGGACAGGGGACTACGAGCAGTACTTC. This gives the protein CASSYLGTGDYEQYF.

The gene calls are TRBV19 and TRBJ2-7, with 12 nucleotides matching TRBD1. The V segment lost 7 bases and the J segment 7 bases; nucleotides outside the gene matches: 5. The CDR3 sequence is 13 residues long. Germline-derived CDR1 and CDR2 are LNHDA and SQIVND (reference sequence). The CDR3 sequence is CASKGQGAGEQYF. In nucleotides, the CDR3 is TGTGCCAGTAAGGGACAGGGGGCGGGGGAGCAGTACTTC.

The chain has TRBV7-2 and TRBJ1-5; 7 bases are a match to TRBD1. V gave up 2 bases and J gave up 4 bases; unmatched junction bases: 5. The CDR3 is 15 residues long. Germline CDR1 SGHTA, CDR2 FQGNSA. CDR3 amino acids: CASSLQRGLNQPQHF. The CDR3 nucleotides are TGTGCCAGCAGCTTACAGAGGGGGCTAAATCAGCCCCAGCATTTT.

The chain recombines TRBV5-1 with TRBJ1-3; D unresolved. CDR3 length equals 16 residues. Per germline, CDR1 SGHRS and CDR2 YFSETQ. Between the trimmed V and J ends, which lost 4 bases and 2 bases, there was a span of 16 bases. CDR3 sequence reads: CASSPGWPSTGNTIYF. The CDR3, as DNA: TGCGCCAGCAGCCCCGGGTGGCCTAGCACTGGAAACACCATATATTTT.

V is TRBV10-3 and J is TRBJ2-1; 10 bases are shared with TRBD2. CDR3 length equals 16 residues. Germline V gives CDR1 ENHRY, CDR2 SYGVKD. Trimming took 0 bases from V and 6 from J; bases not matched to a gene: 5. CDR3 bases: TGTGCCATCAGTGAGTCTGAGAGCGGGGGGGGCAATGAGCAGTTCTTC. Protein: CAISESESGGGNEQFF.

This chain connects TRBV11-1 to TRBJ2-2, with a weak D call TRBD2 (7 bases). The germline gives CDR1 SGHAT, CDR2 FQDESV (reference sequence). Trimming pared 5 bases from V and 3 bases from J, leaving 19 bases between. The CDR3 is 17 residues long. CDR3 sequence reads: CASSPPAGAGDTGELFF. CDR3 in DNA: TGTGCCAGCAGCCCCCCTGCGGGGGCGGGCGACACCGGGGAGCTGTTTTTT.

The chain couples TRBV27 to TRBJ1-6, with TRBD1 identical over 9 bases. This CDR3 has 18 residues. Germline V CDR1 and CDR2: MNHEY, SMNVEV (reference sequence). The V and J ends lost 0 bases and 6 bases, in that order; junction bases with no gene match: 9. The CDR3 loop reads CASSLSETGQGRNSPLHF. Written as DNA, the CDR3 is TGTGCCAGCAGTTTATCCGAAACCGGACAGGGGCGTAATTCACCCCTCCACTTT.

The V gene is TRBV18, the J gene TRBJ1-1, with TRBD1 matching 7 bases. This CDR3 is 14 amino acids long. Germline-derived CDR1 and CDR2 are KGHSH and LQKENI. Trimming cost V 4 bases and J 8 bases; bases outside gene matches: 10. The DNA of the CDR3 is TGTGCCAGCTCACTCCAGCAGGGGGTCCAAGAAGCTTTCTTT. Translation gives CASSLQQGVQEAFF.

The genes are TRBV5-1 and TRBJ2-5; a possible D gene is TRBD2 (7 bases). The CDR3 covers 14 residues. Between the trimmed V and J ends, which lost 9 bases and 0 bases, there was a span of 15 bases. CDR1 and CDR2 (germline): SGHRS, YFSETQ. This CDR3 is CATGGPPYQETQYF. DNA for the CDR3: TGCGCCACGGGGGGCCCCCCGTACCAAGAGACCCAGTACTTC.

This chain links TRBV29-1 with TRBJ1-1; D unclear. Per germline, CDR1 SQVTM and CDR2 ANQGSEA. This CDR3 region has 10 residues. The CDR3 reads CSAEDTEAFF. The CDR3 DNA follows: TGCAGTGCAGAGGACACTGAAGCTTTCTTT.

This clone came up a few times. The rearrangement uses TRBV13 and TRBJ2-1, with TRBD2 matching over 9 bases. V trimming: 1 base; J trimming: 6 bases; junction bases outside the gene matches: 7. Germline values: CDR1 PRHDT, CDR2 FYEKMQ (reference sequence). The CDR3 covers 16 residues. As DNA, the CDR3 is TGTGCCAGCAGCTTAGTTCTAGCGGGAATGATCAATGAGCAGTTCTTC. Translated: CASSLVLAGMINEQFF.

The chain uses TRBV11-3 and TRBJ1-2; perhaps TRBD1 as D (6 bases). The CDR3 is made up of 15 amino acids. The V gene's germline CDR1 is SGHNT and CDR2 YENEEA. Trimming stripped 5 bases from V and 4 bases from J, with 17 bases between. The CDR3 DNA is TGTGCCAGCAGCCCTCGTACAGGGTGGGGCTATGGCTACACCTTC. Translation gives CASSPRTGWGYGYTF.

This clone occurred once. The gene calls are TRBV30 and TRBJ2-2, with D maybe TRBD2 (5 bases). From germline, CDR1 is GTSNPN and CDR2 SVGIG (reference sequence). V was cut by 3 bases and J by 2 bases, with 19 bases left in between. This CDR3 has 17 amino acids. The CDR3 is CAWRPVGLADNTGELFF. The CDR3 nucleotides are TGTGCCTGGAGGCCTGTGGGCCTAGCTGACAACACCGGGGAGCTGTTTTTT.

The chain links TRBV30 to TRBJ1-1; 11 bases match TRBD1. CDR3 length: 14 amino acids. V lost 5 bases, J lost 10 bases, and 12 bases stayed unmatched. Germline V CDR1 and CDR2: GTSNPN, SVGIG (reference sequence). CDR3 sequence reads: CAWGGPGQGAGAFF. DNA of the CDR3: TGTGCCTGGGGGGGACCCGGACAGGGGGCAGGAGCTTTCTTT.

As regards this clone: The sample has other DNA sequences that encode this CDR3 too. This chain connects TRBV6-5 to TRBJ1-3; no definite D call. The CDR3 length is 15 residues. V dropped 6 bases and J dropped 3 bases, with 15 bases sitting between them. From germline, CDR1 is MNHEY and CDR2 SVGAGI. CDR3 nucleotides: TGTGCCAGCAGCTACCGCCGCAGTGGTGGAAACACCATATATTTT. This sequence encodes CASSYRRSGGNTIYF.

This clone was seen just once. This sequence joins TRBV7-2 and TRBJ2-5; 13 bases are shared with TRBD2. V gave up 1 base and J gave up 5 bases; unmatched junction bases: 10. Germline-derived CDR1 and CDR2 are SGHTA and FQGNSA. The CDR3 extends over 18 amino acids. The CDR3 loop is CASSLELGTSGVQETQYF. The CDR3, as DNA: TGTGCCAGCAGCTTAGAATTGGGGACTAGCGGGGTTCAGGAGACCCAGTACTTC.

The genes are TRBV5-6 and TRBJ1-1; weak D call: TRBD1 (5 bases). V lost 1 base and J 3 bases, leaving 16 bases between the germline ends. CDR1 is SGHDT, CDR2 YYEEEE, per germline. This CDR3 is 16 amino acids long. The CDR3 DNA sequence: TGTGCCAGCAGCTTGCGAACACCCGGGGGGGACACTGAAGCTTTCTTT. Translating it yields CASSLRTPGGDTEAFF. The variable domain in full, completed from reference TRBV5-6 and TRBJ1-1, reads DAGVTQSPTHLIKTRGQQVTLRCSPKSGHDTVSWYQQALGQGPQFIFQYYEEEERQRGNFPDRFSGHQFPNYSSELNVNALLLGDSALYLCASSLRTPGGDTEAFFGQGTRLTVV.

The chain recombines TRBV27 with TRBJ1-1; D ambiguous. This CDR3 is 14 amino acids long. Trimming left V 3 bases short and J 7 bases short, with 15 bases between. Germline CDR1 is MNHEY and CDR2 is SMNVEV (reference sequence). The CDR3 sequence: CASSFRTGRVEAFF. CDR3 nucleotides: TGTGCCAGCAGTTTCAGGACGGGAAGAGTTGAAGCTTTCTTT.

The chain joins TRBV4-1 to TRBJ2-3, with 9 bases aligning to TRBD1. V was pared by 2 bases and J by 6 bases, with 3 bases of the junction left unmatched. This CDR3 has 14 amino acids. The germline CDR1 and CDR2 sequences are MGHRA and YSYEKL. CDR3 in amino acids: CASSQRQGVDTQYF. DNA for the CDR3: TGCGCCAGCAGCCAAAGACAGGGGGTGGATACGCAGTATTTT.

The chain links TRBV6-6 to TRBJ1-1; 7 bases agree with TRBD1. V gave up 7 bases and J gave up 11 bases; unmatched junction bases: 13. The CDR3 totals 13 residues. Per the germline V gene, CDR1 is MNHNY and CDR2 is SVGAGI (reference sequence). In nucleotides, the CDR3 is TGTGCCAGCACCCCCGACAGGGCGCCATACGCTTTCTTT. The encoded protein is CASTPDRAPYAFF.

The chain uses TRBV29-1 and TRBJ2-7, with D perhaps matching TRBD1 (6 bases). This CDR3 is built from 13 residues. The germline V and J ends were trimmed by 6 bases and 5 bases, with 17 bases remaining between them. CDR1 is SQVTM, CDR2 ANQGSEA, per germline. This chain's CDR3 is CSVLFQGTHEQYF. The CDR3 DNA reads TGCAGCGTGCTTTTTCAGGGGACCCACGAGCAGTACTTC.

The chain couples TRBV11-3 to TRBJ1-1, with a tentative D call TRBD1 (5 bases). Germline CDR1 reads SGHNT; CDR2 reads YENEEA. CDR3 length: 16 residues. V was clipped by 5 bases and J by 6 bases, with 22 bases between them. The CDR3 DNA sequence: TGTGCCAGCAGCGTACAGACAGTTGGAAAGGGCGCTGAAGCTTTCTTT. Residues: CASSVQTVGKGAEAFF. The whole variable domain, remainder taken from reference TRBV11-3 and TRBJ1-1, is EAGVVQSPRYKIIEKKQPVAFWCNPISGHNTLYWYLQNLGQGPELLIRYENEEAVDDSQLPKDRFSAERLKGVDSTLKIQPAELGDSAVYLCASSVQTVGKGAEAFFGQGTRLTVV.

The rearrangement links TRBV7-2 to TRBJ2-5, with 9 nucleotides matching TRBD2. CDR1 is SGHTA, CDR2 FQGNSA, per germline. This CDR3 has 17 amino acids. Unmatched junction bases numbered 13, after V lost 3 bases and J lost 5 bases. CDR3 sequence reads: CASSFPAGGNLGETQYF. CDR3 DNA: TGTGCCAGCAGCTTTCCAGCGGGAGGTAATCTCGGTGAGACCCAGTACTTC.

J is TRBJ2-1 and V is TRBV6-1; TRBD1 might be the D (5 bases). The V end lost 2 bases, the J end lost 4 bases, and 15 bases lay between the germline ends. Germline V gene data show CDR1 as MNHNS and CDR2 as SASEGT. The CDR3 runs 16 residues. The CDR3 DNA reads as TGTGCCAGCAGTGAACCCCCAGGGTCTCGGTACAATGAGCAGTTCTTC. Translated: CASSEPPGSRYNEQFF.

The chain is built from TRBV29-1 and TRBJ2-3; D unresolved. V was cut by 3 bases and J by 5 bases, with 6 bases left in between. The CDR3 has 11 residues. The germline V gene encodes CDR1 SQVTM and CDR2 ANQGSEA. For the CDR3, the DNA is TGCAGCGTTGAGGTAGTAGATACGCAGTATTTT. Protein sequence: CSVEVVDTQYF.

The V call is TRBV7-3, the J call TRBJ2-3; 7 nucleotides line up with TRBD2. V trimming: 0 bases; J trimming: 5 bases; junction bases outside the gene matches: 5. The CDR3 covers 15 residues. CDR1 is SGHTA and CDR2 is FQGTGA in the germline V gene. The CDR3 nucleotides read TGTGCCAGCAGCTTAACAGGGCGGGAGATAGATACGCAGTATTTT. It translates to CASSLTGREIDTQYF.

To note about this clone: An end of the junction differs from the germline gene, which may be a read error. V is TRBV7-9 and J is TRBJ1-1; 8 bases are a match to TRBD1. The CDR3 is 14 amino acids. Germline V lookup: CDR1 SEHNR, CDR2 FQNEAQ (reference sequence). CDR3 bases: TGTTCCAGCAGCTTAGACAGGGGCCACACTGAAGCTTTCTTT. Translated, it gives CSSSLDRGHTEAFF.

This clone has more than one count but fewer than ten. J is TRBJ2-7 and V is TRBV4-2, with 8 bases matching TRBD1. There are 16 residues in the CDR3. CDR1 LGHNA and CDR2 YNFKEQ come from the germline V gene. V gave up 1 base and J gave up 3 bases; unmatched junction bases: 8. The CDR3 spells CASSQVFGDRGYEQYF. CDR3 DNA: TGTGCCAGCAGCCAAGTTTTCGGAGACAGGGGCTACGAGCAGTACTTC.